The clone carrying this TCR beta chain was seen only a few times. No antigen is known for it. Single viable CD3+CD4+CD8-CD45RO+ cells were sorted as the memory CD4+ T cells. TCRdb's table, derived via immunoSEQ multiplex PCR, lists solely in-frame clones and lacks some. The sample has tens of thousands of clones; less than 85% are singletons. This record belongs to a study of memory CD4+ T cells and cytomegalovirus serostatus. Study-level information: Healthy Belgian adult donors included nine or ten CMV-positive and 24 CMV-negative people.

General study results and limits: Each of approximately 63 CMV-associated TCRbeta sequences occurred in one to five individuals.

The CDR3 sequence is 14 residues long. The V gene's germline CDR1 is SQVTM and CDR2 ANQGSEA. Trimming removed 2 bases at V and 7 bases at J, with 15 bases between. Sequenced input: memory CD4+ T cells from blood. The receptor was isolated from an adult in good health and CMV-seronegative. This rearrangement joins TRBV29-1 to TRBJ2-1, with D perhaps TRBD1 or TRBD2 (5 bases each). Here the CDR3 reads CSVELPGRYNEQFF. The DNA of the CDR3 is TGCAGCGTTGAATTACCGGGACGGTATAATGAGCAGTTCTTC.